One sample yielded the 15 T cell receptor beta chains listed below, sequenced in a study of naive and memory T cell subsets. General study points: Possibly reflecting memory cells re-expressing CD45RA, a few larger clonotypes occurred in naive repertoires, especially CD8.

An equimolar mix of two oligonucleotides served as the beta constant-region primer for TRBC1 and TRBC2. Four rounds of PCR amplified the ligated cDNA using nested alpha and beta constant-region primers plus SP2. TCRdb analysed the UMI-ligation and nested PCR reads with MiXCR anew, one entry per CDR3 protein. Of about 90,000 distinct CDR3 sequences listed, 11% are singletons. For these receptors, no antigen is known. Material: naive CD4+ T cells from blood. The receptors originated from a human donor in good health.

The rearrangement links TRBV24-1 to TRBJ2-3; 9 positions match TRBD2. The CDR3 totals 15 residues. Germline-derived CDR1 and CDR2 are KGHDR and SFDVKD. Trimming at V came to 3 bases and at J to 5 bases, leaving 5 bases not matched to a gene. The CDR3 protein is CATSDAGTSQDTQYF. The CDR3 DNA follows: TGTGCCACCAGTGATGCCGGGACTAGCCAAGATACGCAGTATTTT.

The CDR3 region is CASSLATTGTLKQETQYF. The CDR3 DNA is TGCGCCAGCAGCTTGGCTACTACCGGGACGCTTAAACAAGAGACCCAGTACTTC. The chain combines TRBV5-1 with TRBJ2-5; D might be TRBD1 or TRBD2, each matching 5 bases. V shed 0 bases and J shed 2 bases, with 20 bases lying between them. Per the germline V gene, CDR1 is SGHRS and CDR2 is YFSETQ. The length of the CDR3 is 18 residues.

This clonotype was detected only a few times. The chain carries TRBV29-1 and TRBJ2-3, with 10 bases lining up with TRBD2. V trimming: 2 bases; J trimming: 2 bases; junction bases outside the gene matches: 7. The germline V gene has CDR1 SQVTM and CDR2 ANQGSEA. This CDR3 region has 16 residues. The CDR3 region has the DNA TGCAGCGTTGAAAAAAGGACTAGCGGAATCACAGATACGCAGTATTTT. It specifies CSVEKRTSGITDTQYF.

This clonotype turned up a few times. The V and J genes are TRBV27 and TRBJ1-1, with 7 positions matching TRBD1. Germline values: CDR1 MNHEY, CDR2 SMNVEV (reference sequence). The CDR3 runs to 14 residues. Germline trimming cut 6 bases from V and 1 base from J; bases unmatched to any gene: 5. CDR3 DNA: TGTGCCAGCAGCAGACAGGGCGGGAACACTGAAGCTTTCTTT. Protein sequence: CASSRQGGNTEAFF.

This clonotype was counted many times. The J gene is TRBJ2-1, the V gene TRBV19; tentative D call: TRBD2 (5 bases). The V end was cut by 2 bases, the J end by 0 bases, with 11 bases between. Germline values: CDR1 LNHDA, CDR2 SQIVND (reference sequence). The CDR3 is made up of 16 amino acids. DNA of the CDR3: TGTGCCAGTAGTATATTGGAAGGGAGCTCCTACAATGAGCAGTTCTTC. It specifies CASSILEGSSYNEQFF. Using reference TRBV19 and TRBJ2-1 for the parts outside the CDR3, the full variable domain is DGGITQSPKYLFRKEGQNVTLSCEQNLNHDAMYWYRQDPGQGLRLIYYSQIVNDFQKGDIAEGYSVSREKKESFPLTVTSAQKNPTAFYLCASSILEGSSYNEQFFGPGTRLTVL.

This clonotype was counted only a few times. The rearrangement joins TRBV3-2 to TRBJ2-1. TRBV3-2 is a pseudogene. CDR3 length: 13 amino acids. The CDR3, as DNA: TGTGCCAGCAGCCAGACAAGACACAATGAGCAGTTCTTC. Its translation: CASSQTRHNEQFF.

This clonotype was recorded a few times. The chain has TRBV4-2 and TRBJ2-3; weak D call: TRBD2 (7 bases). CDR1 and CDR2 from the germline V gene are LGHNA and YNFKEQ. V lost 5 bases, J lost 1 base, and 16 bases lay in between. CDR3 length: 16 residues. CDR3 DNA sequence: TGTGCCAGCAGCGTTCGGGGGGCGGAAGGCACAGATACGCAGTATTTT. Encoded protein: CASSVRGAEGTDTQYF.

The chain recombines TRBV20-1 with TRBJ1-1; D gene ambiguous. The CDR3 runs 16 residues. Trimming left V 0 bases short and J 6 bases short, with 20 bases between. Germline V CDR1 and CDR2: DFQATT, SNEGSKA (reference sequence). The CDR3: CSARDSGHLKGPEAFF. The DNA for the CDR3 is TGCAGTGCTAGAGATTCTGGGCACCTTAAGGGCCCTGAAGCTTTCTTT.

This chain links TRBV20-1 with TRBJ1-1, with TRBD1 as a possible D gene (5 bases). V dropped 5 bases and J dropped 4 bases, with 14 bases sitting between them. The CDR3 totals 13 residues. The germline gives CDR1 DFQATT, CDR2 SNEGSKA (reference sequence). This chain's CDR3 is CSASRRGGTEAFF. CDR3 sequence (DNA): TGCAGTGCTTCCCGAAGGGGAGGCACTGAAGCTTTCTTT.

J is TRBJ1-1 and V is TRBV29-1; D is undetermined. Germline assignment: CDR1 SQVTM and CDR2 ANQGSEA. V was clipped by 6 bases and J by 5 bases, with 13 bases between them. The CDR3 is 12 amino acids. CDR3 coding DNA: TGCAGCGTGGCCCCGATGGGGACTGAAGCTTTCTTT. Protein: CSVAPMGTEAFF.

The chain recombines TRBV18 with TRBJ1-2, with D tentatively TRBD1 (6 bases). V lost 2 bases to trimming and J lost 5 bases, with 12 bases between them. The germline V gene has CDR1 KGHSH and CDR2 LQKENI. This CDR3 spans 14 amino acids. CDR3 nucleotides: TGTGCCAGCTCACCAGACAGGTCCCCATATGGCTACACCTTC. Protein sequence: CASSPDRSPYGYTF.

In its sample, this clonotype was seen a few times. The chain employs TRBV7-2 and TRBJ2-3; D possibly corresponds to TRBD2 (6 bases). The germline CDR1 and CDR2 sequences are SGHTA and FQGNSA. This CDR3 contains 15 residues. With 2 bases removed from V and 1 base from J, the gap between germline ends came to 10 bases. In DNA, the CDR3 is TGTGCCAGCAGCTTAAGGGGACTTGGCACAGATACGCAGTATTTT. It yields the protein CASSLRGLGTDTQYF.

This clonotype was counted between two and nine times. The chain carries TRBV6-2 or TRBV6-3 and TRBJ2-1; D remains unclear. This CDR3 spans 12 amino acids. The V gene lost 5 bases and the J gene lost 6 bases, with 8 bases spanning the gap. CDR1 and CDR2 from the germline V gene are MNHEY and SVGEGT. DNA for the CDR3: TGTGCCAGCAGTCGGACCCCCAATGAGCAGTTCTTC. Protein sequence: CASSRTPNEQFF.

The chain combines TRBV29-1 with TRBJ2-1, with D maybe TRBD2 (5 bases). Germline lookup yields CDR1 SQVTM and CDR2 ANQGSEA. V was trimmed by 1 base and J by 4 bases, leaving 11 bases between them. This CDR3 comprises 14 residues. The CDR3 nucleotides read TGCAGCGTTGAAGGCAGCGGAATTTACAATGAGCAGTTCTTC. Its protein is CSVEGSGIYNEQFF.

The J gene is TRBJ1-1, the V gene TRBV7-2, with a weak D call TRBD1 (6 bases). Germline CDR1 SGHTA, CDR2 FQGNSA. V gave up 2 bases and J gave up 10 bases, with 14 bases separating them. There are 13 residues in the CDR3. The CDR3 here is CASSLLGRGRAFF. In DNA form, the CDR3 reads TGTGCCAGCAGCTTATTGGGCAGGGGTAGAGCTTTCTTT.